These T cell receptor beta chains were read from a single sample in a study of OX40 agonist ivuxolimab in advanced cancers. Assay used: immunoSEQ multiplex PCR; TCRdb lists only in-frame clones, some missing. The table has 45,000 to 50,000 clones, just over 90% seen once. The starting material was CD4+ or CD8+ T cells sorted from blood, obtained in a trial of the OX40 agonist ivuxolimab. The receptors shown here come from an adult with an advanced solid tumor such as melanoma, head and neck, liver or kidney cancer. Each CDR3 is given with its conserved first and last residue. The D gene is left open where the match is weak. Part of the rows lack a size; the others show once, few, many or a class for expanded clones.

TRBD1,TRBJ2-7,TRBV5-4,NA,CASSNSGTGSYEQYF,TGTGCCAGCAGCAACTCCGGGACAGGGTCCTACGAGCAGTACTTC
NA,TRBJ2-1,TRBV28,NA,CASFNGVSYNEQFF,TGTGCCAGCTTTAACGGAGTCTCCTACAATGAGCAGTTCTTC
NA,TRBJ1-3,TRBV4-1,few,CASSHSWDAGNTIYF,TGCGCCAGCAGCCACTCATGGGACGCTGGAAACACCATATATTTT
TRBD2,TRBJ2-1,TRBV28,NA,CASSSPLGPGGRNEQFF,TGTGCCAGCAGTTCCCCACTGGGTCCGGGGGGGAGAAATGAGCAGTTCTTC
TRBD2,TRBJ2-7,TRBV6-5,NA,CASSYSTGGYEQYF,TGTGCCAGCAGTTACTCGACGGGGGGCTACGAGCAGTACTTC
NA,TRBJ2-7,TRBV5-6,NA,CASSYLHEQYF,TGTGCCAGCAGCTACCTCCACGAGCAGTACTTC
NA,TRBJ2-3,TRBV28,NA,CASSSRDLLRSDTQYF,TGTGCCAGCAGCTCTCGGGACTTGTTAAGGTCAGATACGCAGTATTTT
TRBD2,TRBJ2-3,TRBV9,NA,CASSGAGGRDTQYF,TGTGCCAGCAGCGGAGCGGGAGGGCGGGATACGCAGTATTTT
NA,TRBJ1-2,TRBV5-6,once,CASSLGDYYGYTF,TGTGCCAGCAGCTTAGGGGATTATTATGGCTACACCTTC
NA,TRBJ2-2,TRBV7-3,NA,CASSRDGLEYTGELFF,TGTGCCAGCAGCCGAGACGGGCTAGAATACACCGGGGAGCTGTTTTTT
NA,TRBJ2-7,TRBV10-1,NA,CPTGTEQYF,TGCCCCACAGGGACAGAGCAGTACTTC
TRBD2,TRBJ2-3,TRBV4-1,NA,CASSQDGGGRFTDTQYF,TGCGCCAGCAGCCAAGATGGCGGGGGGCGGTTCACAGATACGCAGTATTTT
TRBD2,TRBJ2-7,TRBV2,once,CASNLAGGSEQYF,TGTGCCAGCAATCTAGCGGGAGGATCCGAGCAGTACTTC
TRBD2,TRBJ2-1,TRBV19,once,CASSIVGTSGYNEQFF,TGTGCCAGTAGTATCGTGGGGACTAGCGGCTACAATGAGCAGTTCTTC
NA,TRBJ1-4,TRBV25-1,NA,CASSEIRGSNEKLFF,TGTGCCAGCAGTGAAATCAGGGGTAGCAATGAAAAACTGTTTTTT
TRBD2,TRBJ2-7,TRBV5-6,once,CASSLGGRFGEQYF,TGTGCCAGCAGCTTAGGCGGGAGGTTCGGCGAGCAGTACTTC
TRBD1,TRBJ1-1,TRBV15,once,CATSSADHRGNTEAFF,TGTGCCACCAGCAGCGCGGACCACAGGGGGAACACTGAAGCTTTCTTT
NA,TRBJ1-6,TRBV28,NA,CASSYARYGSPLHF,TGTGCCAGCAGTTACGCCCGTTATGGGTCACCCCTCCACTTT
TRBD2,TRBJ2-7,TRBV2,NA,CATRLAGGYYEQYF,TGTGCCACTAGACTAGCGGGAGGGTACTACGAGCAGTACTTC
NA,TRBJ1-1,TRBV7-6,NA,CASSLAAQNEAFF,TGTGCCAGCAGCTTAGCGGCCCAAAATGAAGCTTTCTTT
TRBD1,TRBJ2-1,TRBV27,once,CASSQPGQHYNEQFF,TGTGCCAGCAGTCAACCGGGACAGCACTACAATGAGCAGTTCTTC
NA,TRBJ2-1,TRBV27,NA,CASSLEQAVYNEQFF,TGTGCCAGCAGTTTGGAGCAGGCAGTATACAATGAGCAGTTCTTC
NA,TRBJ2-7,TRBV2,NA,CASNQGGDEQYF,TGTGCCAGCAACCAAGGGGGGGACGAGCAGTACTTC
NA,TRBJ2-7,TRBV28,NA,CASSFRGRVSYEQYF,TGTGCCAGCAGTTTCCGAGGCAGGGTCAGCTACGAGCAGTACTTC
NA,TRBJ2-2,TRBV4-1,NA,CASSHAAGELFF,TGCGCCAGCAGCCACGCCGCCGGGGAGCTGTTTTTT
NA,TRBJ2-3,TRBV28,NA,CASSLGIGTDTQYF,TGTGCCAGCAGTTTAGGAATTGGGACAGATACGCAGTATTTT
NA,TRBJ2-7,TRBV2,NA,CASTGDGLIYEQYF,TGTGCCAGCACTGGGGACGGATTGATATACGAGCAGTACTTC
NA,TRBJ2-5,TRBV29-1,NA,CSVTQETQYF,TGCAGCGTTACCCAAGAGACCCAGTACTTC
NA,TRBJ2-3,TRBV9,NA,CASSVGEDTQYF,TGTGCCAGCAGCGTAGGTGAAGATACGCAGTATTTT
NA,TRBJ2-6,TRBV19,NA,CASMSVPSGANVLTF,TGTGCCAGTATGTCGGTCCCCTCTGGGGCCAACGTCCTGACTTTC
NA,TRBJ1-2,TRBV19,NA,CASSPSTGPYGYTF,TGTGCCAGTAGTCCAAGCACGGGACCCTATGGCTACACCTTC
NA,TRBJ1-1,TRBV5-6,NA,CASSLDMNTEAFF,TGTGCCAGCAGCTTGGACATGAACACTGAAGCTTTCTTT
TRBD1,TRBJ2-7,TRBV5-4,NA,CASRDRGSYEQYF,TGTGCCAGCAGGGACAGGGGATCCTACGAGCAGTACTTC
NA,TRBJ2-7,TRBV7-9,NA,CASSWDSPTSSTSRYF,NA
NA,TRBJ1-2,TRBV4-2,NA,CASSPSSNYGYTF,TGTGCCAGCAGCCCGTCGAGCAACTATGGCTACACCTTC
TRBD1,TRBJ1-2,TRBV28,once,CASSPGQGVGYTF,TGTGCCAGCAGCCCGGGACAGGGGGTGGGCTACACCTTC
TRBD2,TRBJ2-7,TRBV5-1,NA,CASSFGLAGGYEQYF,TGCGCCAGCAGCTTCGGGCTAGCGGGAGGCTACGAGCAGTACTTC
TRBD1,TRBJ1-1,TRBV18,NA,CASSPPRDRYTEAFF,TGTGCCAGCTCACCACCCCGGGACAGATACACTGAAGCTTTCTTT
TRBD2,TRBJ2-7,TRBV27,NA,CASSLSGTSAYEQYF,TGTGCCAGCAGTTTATCCGGGACTAGCGCGTACGAGCAGTACTTC
NA,TRBJ1-2,TRBV29-1,NA,CSVPGIYGYTF,TGCAGCGTCCCGGGGATCTATGGCTACACCTTC
NA,TRBJ2-6,TRBV18,NA,CASSPPSGANVLTF,TGTGCCAGCTCACCGCCCTCTGGGGCCAACGTCCTGACTTTC
NA,TRBJ2-3,TRBV2,NA,CASKRIAEDTQYF,TGTGCCAGCAAGCGAATCGCGGAAGATACGCAGTATTTT
TRBD1,TRBJ2-7,TRBV6-5,NA,CASSVNPGQAYEQYF,TGTGCCAGCAGCGTAAATCCGGGACAGGCCTACGAGCAGTACTTC
NA,TRBJ2-5,TRBV21-1,NA,CASSRAQRERETQYF,TGTGCCAGCAGCAGGGCCCAGCGGGAAAGAGAGACCCAGTACTTC
TRBD2,TRBJ2-7,TRBV5-4,NA,CASSLRGRGIYEQYF,TGTGCCAGCAGCTTGCGCGGGAGGGGGATCTACGAGCAGTACTTC